This TCR beta chain appears in the sequencing data of a study of OX40 agonist ivuxolimab in advanced cancers. Study-wide context: Partial responses were observed in three patients, of whom one had hepatocellular carcinoma and two had cutaneous melanoma. General study points: CD8+ T cells (on average) carried more expanded clones than CD4+ T cells. Patients who responded partially at 0.1-3.0 mg/kg showed clonal expansion ranking among the lowest.

Clones were sequenced by immunoSEQ multiplex PCR, and TCRdb holds only the in-frame ones, with some missing. The data show about 140,000 clones, 90% seen once. In the case of this clone: Its specificity is unknown.

The germline V gene encodes CDR1 KGHSH and CDR2 LQKENI. The V end lost 6 bases, the J end lost 0 bases, and 9 bases lay between the germline ends. The CDR3 totals 14 residues. The gene calls are TRBV18 and TRBJ1-5; no reliable D call. The specimen was CD4+ or CD8+ T cells sorted from blood, collected in a trial of the OX40 agonist ivuxolimab. This sequence originates from an adult with an advanced solid tumor such as melanoma, head and neck, liver or kidney cancer. CDR3 sequence reads: CASSVSDSNQPQHF. In DNA, the CDR3 is TGTGCCAGCTCCGTCTCCGATAGCAATCAGCCCCAGCATTTT.